This T cell receptor (beta chain) was sequenced in a study of OX40 agonist ivuxolimab in advanced cancers. As to this clone: The antigen remains undetermined.

This table comes from immunoSEQ multiplex PCR, and its TCRdb copy is limited to in-frame clones, with some not included. The sample shows over 100,000 clones, approximately 92% of them seen only once. Study observations and caveats: It was also the case that some nonresponders had low normalized T-cell clonal expansion. Expanded peripheral T cell antigen specificity was not determined.

The TCR was taken from an adult with an advanced solid tumor such as melanoma, head and neck, liver or kidney cancer. The sample here was CD4+ or CD8+ T cells sorted from blood, taken in a trial of the OX40 agonist ivuxolimab.

This chain's CDR3 is CASSLGQSGNTIYF. The CDR3 nucleotides read TGTGCCAGCAGCTTAGGACAGTCTGGAAACACCATATATTTT. The genes are TRBV7-2 and TRBJ1-3, with TRBD1 as a possible D gene (5 bases). In germline, CDR1 is SGHTA, CDR2 FQGNSA. The CDR3 contains 14 residues. V lost 1 base and J 1 base, leaving 5 bases between the germline ends.